These 27 T cell receptor beta chains were all obtained from the same sample, sequenced in a study of blood T cell repertoires in COVID-19. Sequencing used immunoSEQ multiplex PCR; TCRdb keeps in-frame clones, though not all of them. The profile covers about 370,000 clones, with roughly nine tenths appearing a single time and around 1% taken by the ten largest. Sequencing was carried out using PBMCs or T cells enriched from blood (not recorded which). The receptors come from a man younger than 30 who had recovered from COVID-19.

V and J are TRBV7-2 and TRBJ2-3; D ambiguous. CDR3 length equals 15 residues. The ends were cut back, 4 bases at V and 6 bases at J, with 17 bases in the middle. CDR1 and CDR2 (germline): SGHTA, FQGNSA. The CDR3 coding sequence is TGTGCCAGCAGCTCCCCGGATGTTCGCAGGGATACGCAGTATTTT. Protein product: CASSSPDVRRDTQYF.

This clone was seen only once. The rearrangement joins TRBV11-1 to TRBJ2-1; 8 positions agree with TRBD1. In germline, CDR1 is SGHAT, CDR2 FQDESV (reference sequence). This CDR3 is built from 14 residues. After removal of 1 base from V and 7 bases from J, the junction contained 3 bases not matched to a gene. The CDR3 sequence is CASSLGTGLNEQFF. CDR3 sequence (DNA): TGTGCCAGCAGCTTAGGGACAGGGCTAAATGAGCAGTTCTTC.

This clone was seen more than once but under ten times. The chain couples TRBV18 to TRBJ1-5; 7 bases map to TRBD1. CDR1 is KGHSH, CDR2 LQKENI, per germline. The CDR3 covers 14 residues. The J segment lost 1 base and the V segment lost 4 bases, leaving 1 base of the junction unmatched. The CDR3 region has the DNA TGTGCCAGCTCACAGACAGGGAGCAATCAGCCCCAGCATTTT. Its protein is CASSQTGSNQPQHF.

The chain couples TRBV28 to TRBJ1-5; D possibly corresponds to TRBD1 (5 bases). This CDR3 is built from 15 residues. Per germline, CDR1 MDHEN and CDR2 SYDVKM. The germline V and J ends were trimmed by 6 bases and 6 bases, with 18 bases remaining between them. The CDR3 DNA sequence: TGTGCCAGCAGCGGGAGCGGGGGTGGAGGTCAGCCCCAGCATTTT. This codes for CASSGSGGGGQPQHF.

CDR3 protein: CASSPETGTVSNYGYTF. In nucleotides, the CDR3 is TGTGCCAGCAGCCCGGAAACCGGGACAGTATCTAACTATGGCTACACCTTC. V usage is TRBV3-1 (or the pseudogene TRBV3-2) and J usage is TRBJ1-2, with 7 bases matching TRBD1. Germline CDR1 LGHDT, CDR2 YNNKEL (reference sequence). V shed 4 bases and J 0 bases; nucleotides not matched to a gene: 11. This CDR3 is 17 amino acids long.

The chain is built from TRBV5-1 and TRBJ1-1, with 9 bases lining up with TRBD1. The germline V gene has CDR1 SGHRS and CDR2 YFSETQ. Losses at the gene ends were 2 bases for V and 5 bases for J; bases not matched to a gene: 10. The CDR3 covers 16 residues. CDR3 in amino acids: CASSLATGGQKTEAFF. CDR3 coding DNA: TGCGCCAGCAGCTTAGCCACAGGGGGCCAGAAAACTGAAGCTTTCTTT.

This rearrangement joins TRBV4-2 to TRBJ2-7, with a possible D match to TRBD2 (6 bases). The CDR3 totals 16 residues. Trimming shortened V by 1 base and J by 5 bases, and 18 bases separated the two germline ends. Germline V gives CDR1 LGHNA, CDR2 YNFKEQ. For the CDR3, the DNA is TGTGCCAGCAGCCAAGCTACACTAGCTTTGAAGGACGAGCAGTACTTC. This sequence encodes CASSQATLALKDEQYF.

This clone was seen more than once but under ten times. The chain employs TRBV5-1 and TRBJ2-1; 8 nucleotides align to TRBD2. With V trimmed by 4 bases and J by 8 bases, 8 bases remained unmatched. CDR1 is SGHRS, CDR2 YFSETQ, per germline. The CDR3 has 14 amino acids. The CDR3 spells CASSAGTRSYEQFF. The CDR3 bases are TGCGCCAGCAGCGCCGGGACTAGATCTTATGAGCAGTTCTTC.

The V call is TRBV19, the J call TRBJ1-5; TRBD1 might be the D (6 bases). Between the trimmed V and J ends, which lost 5 bases and 1 base, there was a span of 15 bases. This CDR3 has 16 amino acids. Germline V gene lookup returns CDR1 LNHDA and CDR2 SQIVND (reference sequence). CDR3 loop: CASSVRSGVSNQPQHF. The CDR3 DNA is TGTGCCAGTAGTGTCAGGTCAGGGGTAAGCAATCAGCCCCAGCATTTT.

The chain couples TRBV6-1 to TRBJ1-1, with D possibly matching TRBD1 (5 bases). The CDR3 sequence is 12 residues long. Germline CDR1 reads MNHNS; CDR2 reads SASEGT. V was pared by 2 bases and J by 11 bases, with 12 bases between. CDR3 sequence (DNA): TGTGCCAGCAGTGAACGGGGGTGGATCGCTTTCTTT. It yields the protein CASSERGWIAFF.

The chain recombines TRBV11-3 with TRBJ1-3; 11 positions match TRBD1. This CDR3 is 15 amino acids long. The germline gives CDR1 SGHNT, CDR2 YENEEA. V shed 3 bases, J shed 4 bases, and the junction held 2 bases outside the gene matches. CDR3 in DNA: TGTGCCAGCAGCTTGGGACAGGGGGAAGGAAACACCATATATTTT. Translation gives CASSLGQGEGNTIYF.

V usage is TRBV24-1 and J usage is TRBJ2-1, with D uncertain. CDR3 length: 13 residues. V lost 9 bases to trimming and J lost 3 bases, with 11 bases between them. Looked up from germline, CDR1 is KGHDR and CDR2 is SFDVKD. CDR3 in amino acids: CATGRLDYNEQFF. As DNA, the CDR3 is TGTGCCACCGGTAGACTTGACTACAATGAGCAGTTCTTC.

The chain joins TRBV25-1 to TRBJ1-5, with no clear D. Trimming stripped 2 bases from V and 2 bases from J, with 10 bases between. The CDR3 loop spans 15 amino acids. Per the germline V gene, CDR1 is MGHDK and CDR2 is SYGVNS. CDR3 in amino acids: CASSEAGGGNQPQHF. The CDR3 nucleotides read TGTGCCAGCAGTGAAGCAGGCGGGGGCAATCAGCCCCAGCATTTT. The full variable domain, in which reference TRBV25-1 and TRBJ1-5 provide the parts outside the CDR3, is EADIYQTPRYLVIGTGKKITLECSQTMGHDKMYWYQQDPGMELHLIHYSYGVNSTEKGDLSSESTVSRIRTEHFPLTLESARPSHTSQYLCASSEAGGGNQPQHFGDGTRLSIL.

This chain uses TRBV18 with TRBJ1-5; no clear D gene. The CDR3 totals 13 residues. V was pared by 2 bases and J by 6 bases, with 8 bases between. Germline V gene sequence: CDR1 KGHSH, CDR2 LQKENI. CDR3 coding DNA: TGTGCCAGCTCACCAGAGGCTAGTCAGCCCCAGCATTTT. As protein: CASSPEASQPQHF. The full variable domain, in which reference TRBV18 and TRBJ1-5 provide the parts outside the CDR3, is NAGVMQNPRHLVRRRGQEARLRCSPMKGHSHVYWYRQLPEEGLKFMVYLQKENIIDESGMPKERFSAEFPKEGPSILRIQQVVRGDSAAYFCASSPEASQPQHFGDGTRLSIL.

This rearrangement joins TRBV5-4 to TRBJ1-4, with TRBD1 matching 7 bases. V lost 7 bases, J lost 4 bases, and 7 bases stayed unmatched. Germline CDR1 SGHNT, CDR2 YYREEE (reference sequence). This CDR3 comprises 14 residues. CDR3 residues: CASGTGQNNEKLFF. CDR3 DNA: TGTGCCAGCGGTACGGGACAGAATAATGAAAAACTGTTTTTT.

The rearrangement links TRBV2 to TRBJ2-1; 8 bases line up with TRBD2. Germline values: CDR1 SNHLY, CDR2 FYNNEI. Trimming took 5 bases from V and 2 from J; bases not matched to a gene: 5. CDR3 length: 15 residues. CDR3 coding DNA: TGTGCCAGCAGTTTCAGCGGGAGTCCCTACAATGAGCAGTTCTTC. Translation: CASSFSGSPYNEQFF. Using reference TRBV2 and TRBJ2-1 for the parts outside the CDR3, the full variable domain is EPEVTQTPSHQVTQMGQEVILRCVPISNHLYFYWYRQILGQKVEFLVSFYNNEISEKSEIFDDQFSVERPDGSNFTLKIRSTKLEDSAMYFCASSFSGSPYNEQFFGPGTRLTVL.

The rearrangement links TRBV5-1 to TRBJ2-5; no clear D gene. The germline V gene encodes CDR1 SGHRS and CDR2 YFSETQ. V was trimmed by 0 bases and J by 0 bases, leaving 9 bases between them. CDR3 length: 15 amino acids. The CDR3: CASSLVYGHQETQYF. The CDR3 DNA reads as TGCGCCAGCAGCTTGGTTTATGGCCACCAAGAGACCCAGTACTTC.

The chain has TRBV19 and TRBJ2-3, with 8 bases aligning to TRBD2. Germline trimming cut 2 bases from V and 7 bases from J; bases unmatched to any gene: 8. Germline loops: CDR1 LNHDA, CDR2 SQIVND (reference sequence). The length of the CDR3 is 15 residues. In DNA form, the CDR3 reads TGTGCCAGTAGTATAACAGCGGGGGTCTCATATACGCAGTATTTT. As protein: CASSITAGVSYTQYF.

Concerning this clone: The sample contains more than one DNA sequence encoding this CDR3. The chain links TRBV3-1 (or the pseudogene TRBV3-2) to TRBJ1-2; TRBD1 is a possible D gene (6 bases). Germline CDR1 LGHDT, CDR2 YNNKEL (reference sequence). V shed 0 bases and J shed 4 bases, with 6 bases lying between them. The CDR3 extends over 13 amino acids. The CDR3 protein is CASSQEGGYGYTF. CDR3 bases: TGTGCCAGCAGCCAAGAAGGGGGCTATGGCTACACCTTC.

CDR3 nucleotides: TGTGCCAGTAGTATAGAGGGGGGAGTTTGGTACGAGCAGTACTTC. Translation: CASSIEGGVWYEQYF. The chain is built from TRBV19 and TRBJ2-7, with D perhaps TRBD2 (6 bases). V shed 0 bases and J shed 4 bases, with 13 bases lying between them. The CDR3 sequence is 15 residues long. Germline lookup yields CDR1 LNHDA and CDR2 SQIVND (reference sequence).

For the CDR3, the DNA is TGTGCCAGCAGCCCCGATGCGGGAATAGGAAACACCATATATTTT. It yields the protein CASSPDAGIGNTIYF. The genes are TRBV6-5 and TRBJ1-3, with D hard to call. CDR1 and CDR2 from the germline V gene are MNHEY and SVGAGI. This CDR3 has 15 residues. V was trimmed by 6 bases and J by 4 bases, leaving 16 bases between them.

The V call is TRBV7-2, the J call TRBJ2-2, with a possible D match to TRBD2 (7 bases). The CDR3 has 16 amino acids. Between the trimmed V and J ends, which lost 1 base and 0 bases, there was a span of 9 bases. The V gene's germline CDR1 is SGHTA and CDR2 FQGNSA. The CDR3 nucleotides read TGTGCCAGCAGCTTAGAAGGGGGGGCGAACACCGGGGAGCTGTTTTTT. Residues: CASSLEGGANTGELFF.

The J gene is TRBJ2-1, the V gene TRBV3-1 (or the pseudogene TRBV3-2), with 8 nucleotides matching TRBD2. This CDR3 region has 17 residues. Trimming took 4 bases from V and 5 from J; bases not matched to a gene: 13. Germline CDR1 and CDR2: LGHDT and YNNKEL (reference sequence). CDR3 region: CASSPRFSGIIHNEQFF. CDR3 nucleotide sequence: TGTGCCAGCAGCCCGAGATTTAGCGGGATCATCCACAATGAGCAGTTCTTC.

The V call is TRBV6-5, the J call TRBJ2-3; tentative D call: TRBD2 (6 bases). Trimming took off 5 bases at V and 6 bases at J, with 15 bases between the two ends. The CDR3 is made up of 14 amino acids. The V gene's germline CDR1 is MNHEY and CDR2 SVGAGI. CDR3 residues: CASSPGTDSDTQYF. CDR3 nucleotides: TGTGCCAGCAGTCCCGGGACTGACTCGGATACGCAGTATTTT.

The chain is built from TRBV3-1 (or the pseudogene TRBV3-2) and TRBJ2-1, with 9 bases fitting TRBD2. Germline lookup yields CDR1 LGHDT and CDR2 YNNKEL (reference sequence). V was pared by 1 base and J by 8 bases, with 3 bases of the junction left unmatched. The CDR3 extends over 14 amino acids. The CDR3 is CASSQVSGGHEQFF. The CDR3 DNA reads TGTGCCAGCAGCCAAGTTAGCGGGGGCCATGAGCAGTTCTTC.

The rearrangement uses TRBV7-7 and TRBJ2-2; TRBD1 is a possible D gene (6 bases). The V gene's germline CDR1 is SSHAT and CDR2 FNYEAQ (reference sequence). The CDR3 has 14 residues. Trimming stripped 3 bases from V and 8 bases from J, with 13 bases between. The CDR3 loop is CASSFLQGTGELFF. The CDR3 DNA reads as TGTGCCAGCAGCTTTTTACAGGGAACTGGGGAGCTGTTTTTT.

The rearrangement links TRBV4-1 to TRBJ2-7; tentative D call: TRBD2 (6 bases). V was trimmed by 1 base and J by 1 base, leaving 11 bases between them. Germline CDR1 reads MGHRA; CDR2 reads YSYEKL. There are 15 residues in the CDR3. The CDR3 nucleotides are TGCGCCAGCAGCCAAGGGCTAGCGCGGTCCTACGAGCAGTACTTC. This gives the protein CASSQGLARSYEQYF.